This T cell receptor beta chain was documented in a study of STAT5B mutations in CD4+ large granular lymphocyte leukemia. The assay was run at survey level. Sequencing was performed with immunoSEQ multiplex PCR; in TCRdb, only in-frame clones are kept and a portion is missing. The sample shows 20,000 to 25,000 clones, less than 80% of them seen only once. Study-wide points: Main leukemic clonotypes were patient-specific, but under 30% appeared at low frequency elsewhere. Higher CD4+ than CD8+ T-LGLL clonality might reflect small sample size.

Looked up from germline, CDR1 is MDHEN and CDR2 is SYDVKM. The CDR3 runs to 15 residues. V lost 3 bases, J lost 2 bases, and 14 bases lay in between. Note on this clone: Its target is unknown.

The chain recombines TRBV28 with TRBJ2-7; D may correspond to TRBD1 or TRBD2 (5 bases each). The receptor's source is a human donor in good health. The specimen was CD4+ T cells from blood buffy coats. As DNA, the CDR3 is TGTGCCAGCAGTTTTCCCGGGGCGCTTCCCTACGAGCAGTACTTC. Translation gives CASSFPGALPYEQYF.